The 6 T cell receptor beta chains listed next were all sequenced from one sample in a study of blood T cell repertoires in COVID-19. Libraries were prepared by immunoSEQ multiplex PCR; TCRdb keeps only in-frame clonotypes and omits some of them. The sample contains about 50,000 clones, about 89% of which appear only once. Source material: peripheral blood. These receptors were collected from a human donor in a cohort sampled during active COVID-19.

A single count supports this clone. J is TRBJ1-5 and V is TRBV7-9; D not certain. Germline values: CDR1 SEHNR, CDR2 FQNEAQ (reference sequence). Trimming removed 0 bases from V and 4 bases from J, with 10 bases in between. The CDR3 sequence is 15 residues long. The CDR3 DNA is TGTGCCAGCAGCTTAGCACCTGGGCAAAATCAGCCCCAGCATTTT. Its protein product is CASSLAPGQNQPQHF.

CDR3 in DNA: TGTGCCAGCAGCTTAGGAGGACAGGGCCTCACAGATACGCAGTATTTT. Its protein product is CASSLGGQGLTDTQYF. V usage is TRBV11-1 and J usage is TRBJ2-3; 8 nucleotides line up with TRBD1. J gave up 2 bases and V 1 base, and 5 bases lay outside the gene matches. The CDR3 is made up of 16 amino acids. Germline loops: CDR1 SGHAT, CDR2 FQDESV (reference sequence).

This chain joins TRBV5-6 and TRBJ1-2; 9 bases map to TRBD1. The CDR3 sequence is 18 residues long. With V trimmed by 4 bases and J by 4 bases, 17 bases remained unmatched. The germline CDR1 and CDR2 sequences are SGHDT and YYEEEE. The CDR3 region has the DNA TGTGCCAGCAGCCCAAACCGTGAAATATGGGACAGGGTCTATGGCTACACCTTC. It codes for CASSPNREIWDRVYGYTF.

The CDR3 reads CASSWAGDTGELFF. For the CDR3, the DNA is TGTGCCAGTAGTTGGGCCGGGGACACCGGGGAGCTGTTTTTT. V and J are TRBV19 and TRBJ2-2, with D possibly TRBD2 on 5 matching bases. This CDR3 has 14 residues. Germline assignment: CDR1 LNHDA and CDR2 SQIVND (reference sequence). Trimming removed 5 bases from V and 3 bases from J, with 10 bases in between.

The rearrangement uses TRBV5-1 and TRBJ2-2; D is ambiguous. This CDR3 comprises 13 residues. V lost 1 base to trimming and J lost 3 bases, with 4 bases between them. Germline CDR1 reads SGHRS; CDR2 reads YFSETQ. This CDR3 reads CASSLTDTGELFF. For the CDR3, the DNA is TGCGCCAGCAGCTTGACGGACACCGGGGAGCTGTTTTTT.

The rearrangement joins TRBV7-2 to TRBJ2-7; 7 positions agree with TRBD2. Germline CDR1 reads SGHTA; CDR2 reads FQGNSA. CDR3 length: 15 residues. V shed 2 bases and J 2 bases; nucleotides not matched to a gene: 6. The CDR3 here is CASSLFGGLAYEQYF. DNA for the CDR3: TGTGCCAGCAGCTTATTCGGGGGGTTAGCCTACGAGCAGTACTTC.